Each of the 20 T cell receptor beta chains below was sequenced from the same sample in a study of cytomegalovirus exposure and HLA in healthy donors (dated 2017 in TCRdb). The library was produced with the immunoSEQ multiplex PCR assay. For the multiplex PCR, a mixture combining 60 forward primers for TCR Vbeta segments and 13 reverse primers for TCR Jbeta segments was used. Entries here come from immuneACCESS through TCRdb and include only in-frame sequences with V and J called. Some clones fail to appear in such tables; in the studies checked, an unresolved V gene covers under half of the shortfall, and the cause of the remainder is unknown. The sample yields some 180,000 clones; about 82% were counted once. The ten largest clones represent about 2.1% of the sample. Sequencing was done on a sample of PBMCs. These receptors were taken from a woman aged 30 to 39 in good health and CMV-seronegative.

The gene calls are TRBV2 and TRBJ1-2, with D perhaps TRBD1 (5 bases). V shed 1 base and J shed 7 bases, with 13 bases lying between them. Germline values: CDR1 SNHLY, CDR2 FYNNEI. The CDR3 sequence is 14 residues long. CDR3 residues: CASSEEGIVGGYTF. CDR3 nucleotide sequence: TGTGCCAGCAGTGAAGAGGGGATTGTAGGTGGCTACACCTTC.

Here the CDR3 DNA reads TGCGCCAGCAGTGAGGCGGGGGCCTACAATGAGCAGTTCTTC. This codes for CASSEAGAYNEQFF. J is TRBJ2-1 and V is TRBV10-2; 7 bases match TRBD2. The CDR3 sequence is 14 residues long. Per germline, CDR1 WSHSY and CDR2 SAAADI. With 2 bases clipped from V and 2 bases from J, the junction kept 0 bases outside the gene matches.

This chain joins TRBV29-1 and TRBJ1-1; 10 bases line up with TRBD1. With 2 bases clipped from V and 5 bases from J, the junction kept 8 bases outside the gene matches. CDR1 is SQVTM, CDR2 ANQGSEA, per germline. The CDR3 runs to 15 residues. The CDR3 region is CSVESPPGQGTEAFF. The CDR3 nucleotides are TGCAGCGTTGAATCTCCTCCGGGACAGGGGACTGAAGCTTTCTTT.

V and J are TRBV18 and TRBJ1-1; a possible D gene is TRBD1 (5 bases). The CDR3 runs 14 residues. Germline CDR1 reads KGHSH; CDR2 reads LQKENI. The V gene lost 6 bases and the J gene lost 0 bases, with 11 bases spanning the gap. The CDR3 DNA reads TGTGCCAGCTCGGAGGGACGGGTGAACACTGAAGCTTTCTTT. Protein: CASSEGRVNTEAFF.

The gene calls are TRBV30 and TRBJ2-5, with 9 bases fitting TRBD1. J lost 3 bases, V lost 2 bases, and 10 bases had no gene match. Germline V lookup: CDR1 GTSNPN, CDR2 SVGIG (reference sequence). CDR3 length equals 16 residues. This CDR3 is CAWSNLRRTGEETQYF. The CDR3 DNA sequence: TGTGCCTGGAGTAACCTACGACGGACAGGGGAAGAGACCCAGTACTTC.

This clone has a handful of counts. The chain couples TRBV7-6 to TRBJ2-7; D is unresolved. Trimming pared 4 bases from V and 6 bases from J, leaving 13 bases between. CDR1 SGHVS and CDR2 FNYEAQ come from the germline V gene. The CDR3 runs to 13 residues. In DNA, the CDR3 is TGTGCCAGCAGCTCTGGGCAGAGCCGCGAGCAGTACTTC. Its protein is CASSSGQSREQYF.

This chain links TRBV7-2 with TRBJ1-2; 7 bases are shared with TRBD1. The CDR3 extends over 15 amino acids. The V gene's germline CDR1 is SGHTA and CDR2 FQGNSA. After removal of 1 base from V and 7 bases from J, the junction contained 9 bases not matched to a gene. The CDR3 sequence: CASSLGGRGGRGYTF. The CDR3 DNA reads TGTGCCAGCAGCTTAGGGGGTAGAGGGGGCCGTGGCTACACCTTC. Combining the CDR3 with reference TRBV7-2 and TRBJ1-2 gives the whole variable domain GAGVSQSPSNKVTEKGKDVELRCDPISGHTALYWYRQSLGQGLEFLIYFQGNSAPDKSGLPSDRFSAERTGGSVSTLTIQRTQQEDSAVYLCASSLGGRGGRGYTFGSGTRLTVV.

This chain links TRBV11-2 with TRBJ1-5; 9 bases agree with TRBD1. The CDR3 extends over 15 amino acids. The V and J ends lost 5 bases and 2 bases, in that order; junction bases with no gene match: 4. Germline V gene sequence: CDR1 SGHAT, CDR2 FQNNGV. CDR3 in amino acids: CASSLRTGGNQPQHF. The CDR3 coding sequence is TGTGCCAGCAGCCTCCGGACAGGGGGCAATCAGCCCCAGCATTTT.

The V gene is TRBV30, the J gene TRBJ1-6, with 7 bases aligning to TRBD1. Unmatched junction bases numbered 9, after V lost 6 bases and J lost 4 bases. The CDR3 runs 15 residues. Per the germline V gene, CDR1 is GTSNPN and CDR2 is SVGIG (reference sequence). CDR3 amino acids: CACGIKGQYNSPLHF. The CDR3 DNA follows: TGTGCCTGCGGTATTAAGGGACAGTATAATTCACCCCTCCACTTT.

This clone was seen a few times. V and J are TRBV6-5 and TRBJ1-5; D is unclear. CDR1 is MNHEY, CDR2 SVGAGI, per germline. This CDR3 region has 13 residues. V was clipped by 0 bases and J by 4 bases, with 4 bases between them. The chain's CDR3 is CASSYSLNQPQHF. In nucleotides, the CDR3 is TGTGCCAGCAGTTACTCACTTAATCAGCCCCAGCATTTT.

CDR3 region: CASSLFSGTGGYEQYF. The CDR3 coding sequence is TGTGCCAGCAGCTTATTTTCAGGGACAGGGGGTTACGAGCAGTACTTC. The V and J genes are TRBV7-6 and TRBJ2-7, with TRBD1 matching over 11 bases. J gave up 4 bases and V 2 bases, and 7 bases lay outside the gene matches. The germline gives CDR1 SGHVS, CDR2 FNYEAQ. The CDR3 consists of 16 residues.

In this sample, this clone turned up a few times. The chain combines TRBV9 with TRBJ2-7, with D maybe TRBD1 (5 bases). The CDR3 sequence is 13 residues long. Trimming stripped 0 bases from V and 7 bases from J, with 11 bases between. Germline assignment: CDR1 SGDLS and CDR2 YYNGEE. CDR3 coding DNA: TGTGCCAGCAGCGTAGACGTCAGGACAGAGCAGTACTTC. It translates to CASSVDVRTEQYF. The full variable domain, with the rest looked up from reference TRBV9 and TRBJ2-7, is DSGVTQTPKHLITATGQRVTLRCSPRSGDLSVYWYQQSLDQGLQFLIQYYNGEERAKGNILERFSAQQFPDLHSELNLSSLELGDSALYFCASSVDVRTEQYFGPGTRLTVT.

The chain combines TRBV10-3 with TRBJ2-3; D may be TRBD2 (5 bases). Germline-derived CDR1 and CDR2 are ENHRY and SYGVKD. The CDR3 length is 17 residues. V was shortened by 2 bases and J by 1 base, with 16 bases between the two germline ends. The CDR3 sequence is CAISERSPEEGTDTQYF. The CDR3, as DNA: TGTGCCATCAGTGAGAGGTCACCCGAGGAGGGCACAGATACGCAGTATTTT.

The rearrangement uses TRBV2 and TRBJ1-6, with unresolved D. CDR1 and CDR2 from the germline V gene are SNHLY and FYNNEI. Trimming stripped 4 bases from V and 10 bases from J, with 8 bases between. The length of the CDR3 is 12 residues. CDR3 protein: CASSGVESPLHF. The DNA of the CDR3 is TGTGCCAGCAGTGGAGTGGAGTCACCCCTCCACTTT.

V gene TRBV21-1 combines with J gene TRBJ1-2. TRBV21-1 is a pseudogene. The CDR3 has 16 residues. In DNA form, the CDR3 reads TGTGCCAGCAGCAAAGCGTGGGGGGTTTCGGTCTATGGCTACACCTTC. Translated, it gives CASSKAWGVSVYGYTF.

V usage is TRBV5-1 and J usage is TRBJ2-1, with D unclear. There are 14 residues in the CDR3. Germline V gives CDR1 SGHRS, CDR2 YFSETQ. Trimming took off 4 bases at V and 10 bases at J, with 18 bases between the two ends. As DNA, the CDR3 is TGCGCCAGCAGCCAGGAATCTGGGCCACAGGAGCAGTTCTTC. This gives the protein CASSQESGPQEQFF.

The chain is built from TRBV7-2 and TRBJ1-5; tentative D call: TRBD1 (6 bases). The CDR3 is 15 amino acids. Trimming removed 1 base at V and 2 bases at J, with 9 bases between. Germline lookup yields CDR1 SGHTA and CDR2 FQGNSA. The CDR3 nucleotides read TGTGCCAGCAGCTTAGTGCCAGGGGGCAATCAGCCCCAGCATTTT. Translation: CASSLVPGGNQPQHF.

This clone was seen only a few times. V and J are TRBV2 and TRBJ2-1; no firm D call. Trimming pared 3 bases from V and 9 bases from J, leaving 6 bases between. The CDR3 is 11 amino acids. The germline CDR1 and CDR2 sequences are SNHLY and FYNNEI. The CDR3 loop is CASSDSPEQFF. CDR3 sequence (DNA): TGTGCCAGCAGTGACTCTCCTGAGCAGTTCTTC.

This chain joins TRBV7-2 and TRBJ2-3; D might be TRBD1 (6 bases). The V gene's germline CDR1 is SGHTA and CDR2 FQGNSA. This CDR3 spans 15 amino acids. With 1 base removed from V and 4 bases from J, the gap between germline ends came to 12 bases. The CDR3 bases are TGTGCCAGCAGCTTAGACAGGGTCAATGCAGATACGCAGTATTTT. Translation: CASSLDRVNADTQYF. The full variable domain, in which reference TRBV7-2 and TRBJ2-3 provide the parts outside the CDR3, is GAGVSQSPSNKVTEKGKDVELRCDPISGHTALYWYRQSLGQGLEFLIYFQGNSAPDKSGLPSDRFSAERTGGSVSTLTIQRTQQEDSAVYLCASSLDRVNADTQYFGPGTRLTVL.

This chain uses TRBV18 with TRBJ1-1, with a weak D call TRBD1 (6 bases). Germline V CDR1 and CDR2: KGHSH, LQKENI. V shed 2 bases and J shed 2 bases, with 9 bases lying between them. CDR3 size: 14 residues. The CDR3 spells CASSPSGANTEAFF. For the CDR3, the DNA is TGTGCCAGCTCACCATCAGGGGCCAACACTGAAGCTTTCTTT. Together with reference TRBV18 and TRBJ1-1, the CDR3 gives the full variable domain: NAGVMQNPRHLVRRRGQEARLRCSPMKGHSHVYWYRQLPEEGLKFMVYLQKENIIDESGMPKERFSAEFPKEGPSILRIQQVVRGDSAAYFCASSPSGANTEAFFGQGTRLTVV.